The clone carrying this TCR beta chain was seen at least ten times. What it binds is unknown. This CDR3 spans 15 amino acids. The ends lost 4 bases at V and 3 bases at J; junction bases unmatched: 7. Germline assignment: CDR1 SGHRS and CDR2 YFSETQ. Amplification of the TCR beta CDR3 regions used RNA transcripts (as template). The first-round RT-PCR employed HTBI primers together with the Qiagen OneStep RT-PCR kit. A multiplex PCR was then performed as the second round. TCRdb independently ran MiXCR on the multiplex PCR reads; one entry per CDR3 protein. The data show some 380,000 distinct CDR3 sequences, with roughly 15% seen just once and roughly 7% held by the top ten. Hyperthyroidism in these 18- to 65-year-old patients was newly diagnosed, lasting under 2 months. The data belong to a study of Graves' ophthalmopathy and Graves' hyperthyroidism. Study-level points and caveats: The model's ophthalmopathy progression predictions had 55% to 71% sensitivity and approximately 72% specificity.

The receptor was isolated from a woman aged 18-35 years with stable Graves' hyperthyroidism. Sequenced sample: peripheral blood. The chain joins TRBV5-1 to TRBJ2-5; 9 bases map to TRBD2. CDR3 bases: TGCGCCAGCAGCCCGTGGGCTAGCGGGGAAGAGACCCAGTACTTC. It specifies CASSPWASGEETQYF.